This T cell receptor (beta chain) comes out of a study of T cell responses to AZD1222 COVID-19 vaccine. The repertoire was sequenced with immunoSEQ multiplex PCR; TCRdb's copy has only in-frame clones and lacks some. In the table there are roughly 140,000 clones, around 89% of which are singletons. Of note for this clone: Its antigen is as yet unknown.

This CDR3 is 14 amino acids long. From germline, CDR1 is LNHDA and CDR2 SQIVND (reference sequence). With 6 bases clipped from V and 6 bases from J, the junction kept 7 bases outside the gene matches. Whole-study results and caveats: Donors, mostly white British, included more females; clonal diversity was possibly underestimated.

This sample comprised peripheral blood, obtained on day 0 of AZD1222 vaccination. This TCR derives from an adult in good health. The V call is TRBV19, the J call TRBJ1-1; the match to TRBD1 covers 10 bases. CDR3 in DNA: TGTGCCAGTAGGGGACAGGGGAGAGGCGCTGAAGCTTTCTTT. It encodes CASRGQGRGAEAFF.